The 27 T cell receptor beta chains below all came from one sample that was sequenced in a study of CD8+CD57+ T cells in acquired aplastic anemia. Profiling of TCR beta VDJ combinations and CDR3 sequences used genomic DNA as template. TCRdb fed the reads into MiXCR, producing one record per CDR3 protein. Of hundreds of thousands of distinct CDR3 sequences listed, roughly 82% are singletons. CD8+CD57+ cell expansion had been shown by flow cytometry in patients chosen for sequencing. The sequenced material came from sorted CD4+, CD8+, or CD8+CD57+ T cells (not recorded which) from PBMCs. These receptor sequences come from a human donor with aplastic anemia.

To note about this clonotype: The junction departs from the called germline gene at one end, perhaps through a read error. The J gene is TRBJ2-3, the V gene TRBV7-8; weak D call: TRBD2 (6 bases). The CDR3 contains 14 residues. Looked up from germline, CDR1 is SGHVS and CDR2 is FQNEAQ. The CDR3 DNA follows: TGTGCCAGCAGCTTAGCGGGAGGCGGCAATACCCTGTCCTTT. Its protein is CASSLAGGGNTLSF.

A note on this clonotype: A read error may produce the germline difference seen at one junction end. The V call is TRBV7-9, the J call TRBJ2-5; a possible D gene is TRBD2 (5 bases). Germline-derived CDR1 and CDR2 are SEHNR and FQNEAQ (reference sequence). The CDR3 totals 14 residues. The CDR3 region is CASSIAERLSTHNF. CDR3 DNA sequence: TGTGCCAGCAGCATAGCCGAGCGGCTAAGCACCCACAATTTC.

This chain connects TRBV7-2 to TRBJ1-2; 8 nucleotides align to TRBD1. Germline CDR1 and CDR2: SGHTA and FQGNSA. This CDR3 comprises 15 residues. V lost 5 bases to trimming and J lost 8 bases; unmatched junction nucleotides: 13. The CDR3 nucleotides read TGTGCCAGCAGCCAAGAGGACAGGGAGGTTGGGGGCTACACCTTC. It encodes CASSQEDREVGGYTF.

As for this clonotype: One end of the junction does not line up with germline, which may come from a read error. The chain combines TRBV15 with TRBJ1-1; D is ambiguous. Germline values: CDR1 LNHNV, CDR2 YYDKDF (reference sequence). The CDR3 extends over 14 amino acids. The CDR3 DNA follows: TGTGCCACCGGCAGAGTAGCCTACAACACTGAAGCTTTCTTT. It is translated as CATGRVAYNTEAFF. The variable domain in full, completed from reference TRBV15 and TRBJ1-1, reads DAMVIQNPRYQVTQFGKPVTLSCSQTLNHNVMYWYQQKSSQAPKLLFHYYDKDFNNEADTPDNFQSRRPNTSFCFLDIRSPGLGDTAMYLCATGRVAYNTEAFFGQGTRLTVV.

The V gene is TRBV2, the J gene TRBJ1-2; 7 nucleotides match TRBD1. The CDR3 has 16 amino acids. V lost 0 bases to trimming and J lost 2 bases; unmatched junction nucleotides: 6. Germline CDR1 and CDR2: SNHLY and FYNNEI. Here the CDR3 reads CASSEAGQRMNYGYTF. The CDR3 DNA reads TGTGCCAGCAGTGAAGCGGGACAGCGTATGAACTATGGCTACACCTTC.

As regards this clonotype: One end of the junction is discordant with germline, which a read error may explain. The chain employs TRBV19 and TRBJ2-7; weak D call: TRBD2 (6 bases). Per germline, CDR1 LNHDA and CDR2 SQIVND (reference sequence). CDR3 length: 14 residues. This CDR3 reads CASSIAGKTYNQHF. For the CDR3, the DNA is TGTGCCAGTAGTATCGCGGGGAAAACCTACAATCAGCACTTC.

V usage is TRBV7-9 and J usage is TRBJ1-6; D gene uncertain. There are 16 residues in the CDR3. Trimming removed 3 bases at V and 16 bases at J, with 25 bases between. Germline V lookup: CDR1 SEHNR, CDR2 FQNEAQ (reference sequence). Here the CDR3 DNA reads TGTGCCAGCAGCTTCCTAGCGGGCTCGACTAACGAGCAGCTCCACTTT. Amino acids: CASSFLAGSTNEQLHF.

On this clonotype itself: No conserved phenylalanine or tryptophan ends this CDR3, so it is likely a read error. The chain carries TRBV2 and TRBJ2-3, with D hard to call. From germline, CDR1 is SNHLY and CDR2 FYNNEI. The CDR3 extends over 12 amino acids. CDR3 sequence: CASSKRSETQYY. Written as DNA, the CDR3 is TGTGCCAGCAGCAAACGGTCAGAGACGCAGTATTAT.

The V gene is TRBV3-1, the J gene TRBJ2-1; possible D gene TRBD2, 6 bases. The CDR3 has 11 residues. Germline assignment: CDR1 LGHDT and CDR2 YNNKEL (reference sequence). The V and J ends lost 3 bases and 15 bases respectively, with 12 bases between them. DNA of the CDR3: TGTGCCAGCAGCCAGGACATGGGGGGGTTCTTC. It specifies CASSQDMGGFF.

This chain uses TRBV11-2 with TRBJ1-2; the D is unclear. Germline loops: CDR1 SGHAT, CDR2 FQNNGV. The CDR3 extends over 13 amino acids. The CDR3 loop reads CASGTEAGGGYTF. CDR3 sequence (DNA): TGTGCTAGTGGCACCGAAGCGGGAGGTGGCTACACCTTC.

This chain uses TRBV15 with TRBJ2-5, with D possibly being TRBD2 (5 bases). The CDR3 extends over 14 amino acids. Looked up from germline, CDR1 is LNHNV and CDR2 is YYDKDF (reference sequence). V was shortened by 5 bases and J by 9 bases, with 19 bases between the two germline ends. This CDR3 reads CATSGRSLAEAQYF. CDR3 sequence (DNA): TGTGCCACCAGCGGCCGGAGCCTAGCCGAGGCCCAGTACTTC.

V usage is TRBV4-2 and J usage is TRBJ2-2, with 9 positions matching TRBD2. The CDR3 runs 15 residues. The V and J ends lost 0 bases and 8 bases, in that order; junction bases with no gene match: 4. Germline lookup yields CDR1 LGHNA and CDR2 YNFKEQ. The CDR3 loop is CASSQDPTSGGELFF. The CDR3, as DNA: TGTGCCAGCAGCCAAGATCCGACTAGCGGTGGGGAGCTGTTTTTT.

The V gene is TRBV10-3, the J gene TRBJ2-7; 8 bases align to TRBD2. Losses at the gene ends were 6 bases for V and 1 base for J; bases not matched to a gene: 5. Germline CDR1 is ENHRY and CDR2 is SYGVKD. This CDR3 has 14 amino acids. CDR3 bases: TGTGCCATCAGGAACTCGGGAGGGTCCTACGAGCAGTACTTC. Translated, it gives CAIRNSGGSYEQYF.

This sequence joins TRBV7-8 and TRBJ1-1, with 7 bases fitting TRBD1. The CDR3 covers 15 residues. With V trimmed by 2 bases and J by 14 bases, 17 bases remained unmatched. CDR1 is SGHVS and CDR2 is FQNEAQ in the germline V gene. The DNA of the CDR3 is TGTGCCAGCAGCTTATCACAGGGGAACTCAGCCCCAGCATTCTTT. Protein sequence: CASSLSQGNSAPAFF.

The gene calls are TRBV5-6 and TRBJ2-3, with D possibly being TRBD1 or TRBD2 (6 bases each). The CDR3 has 16 amino acids. Germline lookup yields CDR1 SGHDT and CDR2 YYEEEE. The V end was cut by 0 bases, the J end by 4 bases, with 15 bases between. The CDR3 region is CASSLAGGLWPDTQYF. For the CDR3, the DNA is TGTGCCAGCAGCTTGGCTGGGGGGCTTTGGCCAGATACGCAGTATTTT.

This clonotype was seen only a few times. The V and J genes are TRBV9 and TRBJ1-1; possible D gene TRBD1, 5 bases. V lost 3 bases to trimming and J lost 3 bases, with 12 bases between them. Germline lookup yields CDR1 SGDLS and CDR2 YYNGEE. This CDR3 is built from 14 residues. The chain's CDR3 is CASSADSAYTEAFF. The CDR3, as DNA: TGTGCCAGCAGCGCCGACAGCGCCTACACTGAAGCTTTCTTT.

V usage is TRBV20-1 and J usage is TRBJ2-7, with 7 nucleotides matching TRBD2. The CDR3 length is 13 residues. Unmatched junction bases numbered 2, after V lost 3 bases and J lost 0 bases. Germline V lookup: CDR1 DFQATT, CDR2 SNEGSKA (reference sequence). In DNA, the CDR3 is TGCAGTGCTAGCGAGCGGGACTCCTACGAGCAGTACGTC. Protein sequence: CSASERDSYEQYV.

The chain employs TRBV19 and TRBJ1-2; tentative D call: TRBD1 (6 bases). Germline CDR1 reads LNHDA; CDR2 reads SQIVND (reference sequence). This CDR3 comprises 11 residues. The germline V and J ends were trimmed by 10 bases and 1 base, with 7 bases remaining between them. CDR3: CATDSNYGYTF. In DNA, the CDR3 is TGTGCCACGGACAGTAACTATGGCTACACCTTC. Full variable domain (outside the CDR3, taken from reference TRBV19 and TRBJ1-2): DGGITQSPKYLFRKEGQNVTLSCEQNLNHDAMYWYRQDPGQGLRLIYYSQIVNDFQKGDIAEGYSVSREKKESFPLTVTSAQKNPTAFYLCATDSNYGYTFGSGTRLTVV.

V and J are TRBV7-8 and TRBJ2-1; 7 positions match TRBD2. With 0 bases clipped from V and 11 bases from J, the junction kept 10 bases outside the gene matches. The CDR3 contains 15 residues. The V gene's germline CDR1 is SGHVS and CDR2 FQNEAQ. Here the CDR3 DNA reads TGTGCCAGCAGCTTAGCGGGCGGACTAGAGGGGCAGCAGTTCTTC. Translating gives CASSLAGGLEGQQFF.

The chain couples TRBV5-6 to TRBJ2-7, with 7 bases matching TRBD2. Per germline, CDR1 SGHDT and CDR2 YYEEEE. The CDR3 extends over 16 amino acids. V lost 2 bases to trimming and J lost 2 bases; unmatched junction nucleotides: 10. The CDR3 sequence is CASSFGRAGNTYEQYF. The CDR3 DNA reads as TGTGCCAGCAGCTTTGGGAGGGCAGGGAATACCTACGAGCAGTACTTC.

The genes are TRBV20-1 and TRBJ2-6, with a possible D match to TRBD1 (7 bases). The V gene lost 4 bases and the J gene lost 1 base, with 23 bases spanning the gap. The germline CDR1 and CDR2 sequences are DFQATT and SNEGSKA (reference sequence). CDR3 length equals 19 residues. In nucleotides, the CDR3 is TGCAGTGCTACTAGGTCGGGGGACAGTCTCCTTTCTGGGGCCAACGTCCTGACTTTC. As protein: CSATRSGDSLLSGANVLTF.

The chain employs TRBV11-3 and TRBJ2-1; 7 bases align to TRBD1. The J segment lost 8 bases and the V segment lost 5 bases, leaving 6 bases of the junction unmatched. Germline-derived CDR1 and CDR2 are SGHNT and YENEEA. There are 13 residues in the CDR3. DNA for the CDR3: TGTGCCAGCAGCGATGAGGGGACAGATGAGCAGTTCTTC. Translating it yields CASSDEGTDEQFF.

The genes are TRBV12-3 or TRBV12-4 and TRBJ2-3; no definite D call. V dropped 3 bases and J dropped 5 bases, with 6 bases sitting between them. The CDR3 has 12 residues. CDR3 residues: CASSLPGDTQYF. The DNA for the CDR3 is TGTGCCAGCAGTTTGCCCGGAGATACGCAGTATTTT.

This sequence joins TRBV5-6 and TRBJ1-2; D remains unclear. Trimming cost V 4 bases and J 2 bases, with 12 bases left between them. Germline values: CDR1 SGHDT, CDR2 YYEEEE. The CDR3 extends over 14 amino acids. This CDR3 reads CASSPSPGNYGYTF. Here the CDR3 DNA reads TGTGCCAGCAGCCCAAGCCCCGGGAACTATGGCTACACCTTC.

The gene calls are TRBV5-6 and TRBJ2-2; 7 nucleotides line up with TRBD2. CDR1 and CDR2 from the germline V gene are SGHDT and YYEEEE. CDR3 size: 21 residues. The V and J ends lost 0 bases and 0 bases, in that order; junction bases with no gene match: 17. CDR3 DNA sequence: TGTGCCAGCAGCTTGGGGGAGGGCAGGGCTCGATTTGATCCGAACACCGGGGAGCTGTTTTTT. Translated: CASSLGEGRARFDPNTGELFF.

The chain carries TRBV19 and TRBJ1-2; D ambiguous. Germline CDR1 is LNHDA and CDR2 is SQIVND (reference sequence). V lost 9 bases, J lost 3 bases, and 14 bases lay in between. This CDR3 is 13 amino acids long. In DNA form, the CDR3 reads TGTGCCAGCATGCAGGCCGCCCACTATGGCTACACCTTC. This encodes CASMQAAHYGYTF.

Note on this clonotype: One junction end does not reproduce the germline sequence, and a read error may be involved. V gene TRBV9 combines with J gene TRBJ1-2, with 10 positions matching TRBD1. Germline V CDR1 and CDR2: SGDLS, YYNGEE. The CDR3 has 16 residues. CDR3 DNA: TGTGCCAGCAGCGCAGGGGGGACAGGGGTGAACTCTGGCTACACCTTC. It translates to CASSAGGTGVNSGYTF.